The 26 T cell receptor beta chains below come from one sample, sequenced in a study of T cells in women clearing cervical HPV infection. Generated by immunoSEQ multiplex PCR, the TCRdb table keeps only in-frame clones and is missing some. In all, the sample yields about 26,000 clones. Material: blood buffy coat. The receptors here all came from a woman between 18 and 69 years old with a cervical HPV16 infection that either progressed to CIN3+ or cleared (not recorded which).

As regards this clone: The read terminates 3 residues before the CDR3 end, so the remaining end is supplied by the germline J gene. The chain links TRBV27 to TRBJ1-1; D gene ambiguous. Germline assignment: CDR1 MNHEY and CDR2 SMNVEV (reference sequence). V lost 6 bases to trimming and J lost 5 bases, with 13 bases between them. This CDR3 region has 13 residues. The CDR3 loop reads CASSRIEGTEAFF. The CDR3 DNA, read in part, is TGTGCCAGCAGCCGTATTGAAGGGACTGAA.

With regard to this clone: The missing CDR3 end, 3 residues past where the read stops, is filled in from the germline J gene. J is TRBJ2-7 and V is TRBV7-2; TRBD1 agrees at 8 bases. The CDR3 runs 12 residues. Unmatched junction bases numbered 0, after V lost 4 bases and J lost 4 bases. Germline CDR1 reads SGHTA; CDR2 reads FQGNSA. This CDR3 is CASSYRGYEQYF. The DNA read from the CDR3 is TGTGCCAGCAGCTACAGGGGGTACGAG.

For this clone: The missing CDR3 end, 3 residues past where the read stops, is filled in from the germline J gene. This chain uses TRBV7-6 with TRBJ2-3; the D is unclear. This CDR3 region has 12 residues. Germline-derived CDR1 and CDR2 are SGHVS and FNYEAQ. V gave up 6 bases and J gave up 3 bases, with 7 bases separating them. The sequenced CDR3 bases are TGTGCCAGCAGTATAGGGACAGATACG. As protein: CASSIGTDT. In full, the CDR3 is CASSIGTDTQYF.

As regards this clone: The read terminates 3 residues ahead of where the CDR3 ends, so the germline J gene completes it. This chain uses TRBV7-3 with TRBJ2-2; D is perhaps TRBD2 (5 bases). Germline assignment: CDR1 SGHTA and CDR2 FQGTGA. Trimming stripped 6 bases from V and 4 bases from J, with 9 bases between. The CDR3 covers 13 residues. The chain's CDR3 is CASRIAPTGELFF. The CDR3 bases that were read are TGTGCCAGCAGAATAGCGCCCACCGGGGAG.

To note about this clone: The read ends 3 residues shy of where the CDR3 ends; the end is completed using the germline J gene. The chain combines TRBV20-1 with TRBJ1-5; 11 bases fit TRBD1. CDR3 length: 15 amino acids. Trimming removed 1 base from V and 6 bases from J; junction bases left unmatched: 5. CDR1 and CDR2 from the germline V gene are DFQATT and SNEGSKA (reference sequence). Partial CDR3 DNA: TGCAGTGCTAGAGGGGGGACAGGGGGTGGTCAGCCC. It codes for CSARGGTGGGQP. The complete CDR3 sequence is CSARGGTGGGQPQHF.

CDR3 bases read: TGTGCCAGTAGTATCGGACAGGGGGTAGGATATGGT. This gives the protein CASSIGQGVGYG. The CDR3, in full, reads CASSIGQGVGYGQYF. This chain links TRBV19 with TRBJ2-4; TRBD1 matches 10 bases. The read gets to within 3 residues of the CDR3 end, and the germline J gene fills in the rest. Looked up from germline, CDR1 is LNHDA and CDR2 is SQIVND (reference sequence). There are 15 residues in the CDR3.

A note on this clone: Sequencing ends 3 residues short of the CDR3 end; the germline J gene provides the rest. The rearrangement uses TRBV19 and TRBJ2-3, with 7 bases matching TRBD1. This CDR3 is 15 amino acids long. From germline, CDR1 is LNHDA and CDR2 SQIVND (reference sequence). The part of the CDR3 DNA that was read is TGTGCCAGTAGTGAGGGGGCAGGCTTCCAAGAGACG. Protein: CASSEGAGFQET. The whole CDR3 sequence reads CASSEGAGFQETQYF.

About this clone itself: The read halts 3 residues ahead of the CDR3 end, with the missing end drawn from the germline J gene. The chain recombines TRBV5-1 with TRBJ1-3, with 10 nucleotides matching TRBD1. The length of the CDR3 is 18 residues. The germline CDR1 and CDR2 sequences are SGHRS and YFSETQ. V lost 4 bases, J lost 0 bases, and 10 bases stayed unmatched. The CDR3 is CASSALPGQGSSGNTIYF. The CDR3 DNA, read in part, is TGCGCCAGCAGCGCATTACCGGGACAGGGGAGCTCTGGAAACACC.

This CDR3 reads CSARTFYNEQFF. The DNA read from the CDR3 is TGCAGTGCAAGGACATTCTACAATGAG. This chain links TRBV20-1 with TRBJ2-1, with TRBD1 as a possible D gene (5 bases). Sequencing ends 3 residues short of the CDR3 end; the germline J gene provides the rest. V was shortened by 6 bases and J by 3 bases, with 9 bases between the two germline ends. The CDR3 consists of 12 residues. Germline assignment: CDR1 DFQATT and CDR2 SNEGSKA (reference sequence).

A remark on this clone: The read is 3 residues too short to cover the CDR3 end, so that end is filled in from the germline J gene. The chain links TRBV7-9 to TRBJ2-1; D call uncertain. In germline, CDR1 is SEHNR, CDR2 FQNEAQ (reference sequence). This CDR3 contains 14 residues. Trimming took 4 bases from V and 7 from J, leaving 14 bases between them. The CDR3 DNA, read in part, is TGTGCCAGCAGCTCGACGTGGGCTCCTAATGAG. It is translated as CASSSTWAPNE. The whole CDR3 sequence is CASSSTWAPNEQFF.

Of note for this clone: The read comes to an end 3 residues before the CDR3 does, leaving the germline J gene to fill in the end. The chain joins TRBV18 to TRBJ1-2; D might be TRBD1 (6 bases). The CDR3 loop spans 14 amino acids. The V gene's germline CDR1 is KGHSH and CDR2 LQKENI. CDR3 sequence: CASSPGTHSYDYTF. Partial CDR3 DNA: TGTGCCAGCTCACCAGGGACACACTCCTACGAC.

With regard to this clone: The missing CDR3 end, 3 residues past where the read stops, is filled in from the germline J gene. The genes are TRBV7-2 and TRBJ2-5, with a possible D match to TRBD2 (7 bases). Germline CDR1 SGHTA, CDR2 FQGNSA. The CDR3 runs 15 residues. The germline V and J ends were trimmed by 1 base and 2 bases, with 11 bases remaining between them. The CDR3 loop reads CASSLVGGRQETQYF. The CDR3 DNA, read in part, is TGTGCCAGCAGCTTAGTGGGGGGGCGTCAAGAGACC.

The part of the CDR3 DNA that was read is TGCAGTGCTCGAGCGGGGGGGGTGGAGACG. It translates to CSARAGGVET. The full-length CDR3 reads as CSARAGGVETQYF. The chain has TRBV20-1 and TRBJ2-3, with 10 bases identical to TRBD2. The CDR3 end is not reached by the read, which stops 3 residues before it; the germline J gene fills it in. This CDR3 has 13 residues. From germline, CDR1 is DFQATT and CDR2 SNEGSKA (reference sequence).

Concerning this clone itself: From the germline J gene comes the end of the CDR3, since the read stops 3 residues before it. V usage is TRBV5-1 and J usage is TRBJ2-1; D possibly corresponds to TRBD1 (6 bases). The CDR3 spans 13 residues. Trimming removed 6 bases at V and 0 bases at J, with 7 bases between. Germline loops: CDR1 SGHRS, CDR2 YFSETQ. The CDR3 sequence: CASKGDSYNEQFF. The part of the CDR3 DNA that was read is TGCGCCAGCAAGGGGGACTCCTACAATGAG.

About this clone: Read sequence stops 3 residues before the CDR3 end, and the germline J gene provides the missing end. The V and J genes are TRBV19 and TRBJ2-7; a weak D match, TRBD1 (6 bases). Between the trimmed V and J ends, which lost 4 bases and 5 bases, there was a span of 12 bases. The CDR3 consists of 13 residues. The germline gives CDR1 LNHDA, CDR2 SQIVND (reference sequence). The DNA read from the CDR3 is TGTGCCAGTAGTACCAACAGGGTCCACGAG. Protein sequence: CASSTNRVHE. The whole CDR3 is CASSTNRVHEQYF.

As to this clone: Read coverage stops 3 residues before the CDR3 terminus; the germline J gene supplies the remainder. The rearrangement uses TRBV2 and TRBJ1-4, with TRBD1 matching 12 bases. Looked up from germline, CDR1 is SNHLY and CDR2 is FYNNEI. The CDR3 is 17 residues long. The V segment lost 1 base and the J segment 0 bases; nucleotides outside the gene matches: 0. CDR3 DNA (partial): TGTGCCAGCAGTGAAGGGGACAGGGGGCCAACTAATGAAAAA. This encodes CASSEGDRGPTNEK. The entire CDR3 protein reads CASSEGDRGPTNEKLFF.

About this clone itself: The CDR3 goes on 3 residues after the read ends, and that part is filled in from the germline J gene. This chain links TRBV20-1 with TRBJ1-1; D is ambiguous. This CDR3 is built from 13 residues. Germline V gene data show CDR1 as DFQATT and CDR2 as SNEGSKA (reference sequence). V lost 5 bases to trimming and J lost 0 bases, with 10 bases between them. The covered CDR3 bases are TGCAGTGCTCCCGAGACACTGAACACTGAA. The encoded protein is CSAPETLNTE. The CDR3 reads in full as CSAPETLNTEAFF.

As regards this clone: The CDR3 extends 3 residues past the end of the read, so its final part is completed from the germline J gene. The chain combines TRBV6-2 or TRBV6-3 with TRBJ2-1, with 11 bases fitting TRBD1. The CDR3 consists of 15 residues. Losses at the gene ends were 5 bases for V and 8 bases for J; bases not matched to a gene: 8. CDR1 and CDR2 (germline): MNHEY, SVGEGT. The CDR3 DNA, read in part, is TGTGCCAGCAGTCACGTCGGACAGGGGGCTTATGAG. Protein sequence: CASSHVGQGAYE. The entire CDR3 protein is CASSHVGQGAYEQFF.

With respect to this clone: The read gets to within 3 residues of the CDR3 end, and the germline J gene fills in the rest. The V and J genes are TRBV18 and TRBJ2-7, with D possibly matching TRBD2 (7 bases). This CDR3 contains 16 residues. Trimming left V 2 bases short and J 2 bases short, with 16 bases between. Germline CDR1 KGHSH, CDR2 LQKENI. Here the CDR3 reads CASSPNIRGGAYEQYF. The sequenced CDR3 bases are TGTGCCAGCTCACCAAACATTAGGGGGGGGGCCTACGAG. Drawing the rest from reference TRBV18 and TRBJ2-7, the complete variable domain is NAGVMQNPRHLVRRRGQEARLRCSPMKGHSHVYWYRQLPEEGLKFMVYLQKENIIDESGMPKERFSAEFPKEGPSILRIQQVVRGDSAAYFCASSPNIRGGAYEQYFGPGTRLTVT.

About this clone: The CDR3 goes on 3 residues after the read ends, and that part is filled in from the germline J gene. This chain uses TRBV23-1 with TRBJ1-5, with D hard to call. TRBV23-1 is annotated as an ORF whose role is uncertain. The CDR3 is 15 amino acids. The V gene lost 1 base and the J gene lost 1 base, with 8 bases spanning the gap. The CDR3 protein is CASSQLAASNQPQHF. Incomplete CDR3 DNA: TGCGCCAGCAGTCAATTAGCGGCAAGCAATCAGCCC.

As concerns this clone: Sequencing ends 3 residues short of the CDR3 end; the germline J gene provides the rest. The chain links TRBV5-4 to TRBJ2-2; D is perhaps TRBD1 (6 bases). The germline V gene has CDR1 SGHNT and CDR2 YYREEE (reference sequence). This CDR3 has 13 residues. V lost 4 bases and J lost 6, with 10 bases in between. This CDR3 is CASSAQGAGELFF. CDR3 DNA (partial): TGTGCCAGCAGCGCACAGGGAGCCGGGGAG.

CDR3 DNA, as far as it was read: TGTGCCAGCTCACCAATGGACAGGGACTACGAC. This gives the protein CASSPMDRDYD. The CDR3 in full is CASSPMDRDYDYTF. The chain joins TRBV18 to TRBJ1-2, with 8 bases fitting TRBD1. With the read ending 3 residues before the CDR3 end, the germline J gene is used to fill in that end. CDR1 is KGHSH, CDR2 LQKENI, per germline. There are 14 residues in the CDR3.

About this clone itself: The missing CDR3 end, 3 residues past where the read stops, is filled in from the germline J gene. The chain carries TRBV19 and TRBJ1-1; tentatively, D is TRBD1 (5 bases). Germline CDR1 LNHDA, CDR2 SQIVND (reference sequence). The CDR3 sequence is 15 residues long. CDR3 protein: CASSLTRETYNEAFF. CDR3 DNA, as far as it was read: TGTGCCAGTAGTCTCACCAGGGAAACCTACAATGAG.

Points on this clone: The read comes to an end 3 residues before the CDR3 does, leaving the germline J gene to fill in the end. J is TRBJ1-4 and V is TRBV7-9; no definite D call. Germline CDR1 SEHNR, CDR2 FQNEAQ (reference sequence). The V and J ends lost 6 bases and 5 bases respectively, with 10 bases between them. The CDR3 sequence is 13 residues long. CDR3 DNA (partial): TGTGCCAGCAGTCGGGTTAGAAATGAAAAA. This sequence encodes CASSRVRNEK. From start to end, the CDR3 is CASSRVRNEKLFF.

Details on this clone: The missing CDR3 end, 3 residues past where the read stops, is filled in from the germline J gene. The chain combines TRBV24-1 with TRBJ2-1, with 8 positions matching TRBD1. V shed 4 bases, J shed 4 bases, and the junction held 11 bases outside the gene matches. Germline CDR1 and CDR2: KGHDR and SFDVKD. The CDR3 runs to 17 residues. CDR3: CATSDKPGTGNYNEQFF. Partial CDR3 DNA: TGTGCCACCAGTGACAAACCCGGGACAGGTAATTACAATGAG.

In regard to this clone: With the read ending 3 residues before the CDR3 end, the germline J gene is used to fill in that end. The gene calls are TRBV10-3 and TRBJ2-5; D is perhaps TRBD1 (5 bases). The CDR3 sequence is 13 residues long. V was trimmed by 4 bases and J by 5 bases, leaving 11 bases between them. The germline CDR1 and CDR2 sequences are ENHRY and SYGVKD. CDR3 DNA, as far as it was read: TGTGCCATCAGTGCCCAGGGCGTGGAGACC. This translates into CAISAQGVET. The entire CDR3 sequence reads CAISAQGVETQYF.